This T cell receptor (beta chain) stems from a study of T-cell memory formation after mild COVID-19. The germline gives CDR1 SEHNR, CDR2 FQNEAQ (reference sequence). There are 17 residues in the CDR3. V shed 1 base and J 0 bases; nucleotides not matched to a gene: 3. Whole-study results and caveats: Clones that contracted clustered mainly in CM and EM if CD4+ and in EMRA if CD8+. Clones that contracted from day 15 to 85 were balanced CD4/CD8, while later expanders leaned CD4+.

From the 5' RACE reads, TCRdb called clonotypes with MiXCR, one entry per CDR3 protein. The sample contains about 440,000 distinct CDR3 sequences, about 19% of which appear only once. This clonotype occurred a few times. Its antigen is still unknown. The TCR originated in an adult woman who had mild COVID-19 (a few samples of this study predate the infection). Cell type and time point are not known. The chain employs TRBV7-9 and TRBJ2-5; TRBD2 matches 12 bases. Sequenced material: PBMCs or a T cell subset sorted from them (not recorded which). The CDR3 coding sequence is TGTGCCAGCAGCTTAGGCGGACTAGCGGGACACCAAGAGACCCAGTACTTC. Translated: CASSLGGLAGHQETQYF.